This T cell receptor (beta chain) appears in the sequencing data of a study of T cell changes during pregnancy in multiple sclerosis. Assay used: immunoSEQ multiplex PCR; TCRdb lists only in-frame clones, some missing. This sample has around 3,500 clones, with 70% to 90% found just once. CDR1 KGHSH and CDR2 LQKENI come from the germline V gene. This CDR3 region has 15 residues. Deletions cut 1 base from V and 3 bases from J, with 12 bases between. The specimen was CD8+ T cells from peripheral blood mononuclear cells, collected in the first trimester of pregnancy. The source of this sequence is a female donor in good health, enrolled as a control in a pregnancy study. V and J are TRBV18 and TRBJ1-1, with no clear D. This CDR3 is CASSPLAVPDTEAFF. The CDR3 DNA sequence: TGTGCCAGCTCACCACTCGCGGTCCCGGACACTGAAGCTTTCTTT.